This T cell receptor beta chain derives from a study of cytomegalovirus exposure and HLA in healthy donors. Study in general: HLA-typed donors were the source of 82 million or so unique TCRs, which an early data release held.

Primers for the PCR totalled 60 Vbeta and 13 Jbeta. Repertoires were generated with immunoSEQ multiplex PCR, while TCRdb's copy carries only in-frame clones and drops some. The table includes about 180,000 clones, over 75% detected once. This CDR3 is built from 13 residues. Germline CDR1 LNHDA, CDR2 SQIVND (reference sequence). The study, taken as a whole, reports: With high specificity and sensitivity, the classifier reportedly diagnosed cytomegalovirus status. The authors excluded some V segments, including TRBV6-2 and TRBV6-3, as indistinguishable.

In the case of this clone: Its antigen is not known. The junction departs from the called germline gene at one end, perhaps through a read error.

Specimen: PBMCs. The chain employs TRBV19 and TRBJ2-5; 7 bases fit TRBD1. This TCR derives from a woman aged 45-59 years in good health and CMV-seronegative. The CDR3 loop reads CATAGTDQESQYF. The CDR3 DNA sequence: TGTGCCACTGCCGGGACAGACCAAGAGTCCCAGTACTTC.